This T cell receptor beta chain was recovered during a study of cytotoxic CD8 clonotypes in ibrutinib-treated CLL. Study background: Results showed about 25 partial and 2 complete responses; following median about 68 months, around 15 remained remitted, around twelve advanced. Response sampling occurred after a median around 12 months of treatment (range 6 to 36). Study outcomes and limitations: Starting clonality was above that of age-matched healthy donors and tracked circulating CD8+ T-cell counts.

In the case of this clone: What it binds is not known.

Target depth was 1 in 200,000 to 1 in 1 million T cells, about 10x per clonotype. The repertoire was sequenced with immunoSEQ multiplex PCR; TCRdb's copy has only in-frame clones and lacks some. The sample shows approximately 300,000 clones, about 80% of them seen only once. In germline, CDR1 is SNHLY, CDR2 FYNNEI. Trimming pared 6 bases from V and 1 base from J, leaving 12 bases between. This CDR3 has 14 amino acids. The receptor was isolated from a human donor with chronic lymphocytic leukemia. The sequencing used PBMCs, collected before ibrutinib treatment. The chain links TRBV2 to TRBJ2-5; D is perhaps TRBD2 (5 bases). The DNA for the CDR3 is TGTGCCAGCAGCATAATGCGGGTCCAAGAGACCCAGTACTTC. It translates to CASSIMRVQETQYF.